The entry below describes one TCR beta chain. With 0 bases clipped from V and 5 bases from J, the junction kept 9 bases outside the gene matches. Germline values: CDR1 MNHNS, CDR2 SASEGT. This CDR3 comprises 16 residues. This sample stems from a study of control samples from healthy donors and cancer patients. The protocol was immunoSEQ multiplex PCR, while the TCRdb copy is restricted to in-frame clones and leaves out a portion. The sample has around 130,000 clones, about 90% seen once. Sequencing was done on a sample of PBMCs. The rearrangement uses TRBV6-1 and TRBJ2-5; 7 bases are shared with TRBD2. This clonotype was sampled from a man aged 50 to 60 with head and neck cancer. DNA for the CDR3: TGTGCCAGCAGTGAAGCCGTGGGGACTACCCCCGAGACCCAGTACTTC. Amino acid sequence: CASSEAVGTTPETQYF.